This T cell receptor beta chain comes out of a study of blood T cell repertoires in COVID-19. Background on the study: Material from acute and convalescent COVID-19 was sourced from the United States, Italy and Spain. From T cells, B-cell-depleted T cells, or PBMCs came the material, which was cDNA or gDNA.

There are 15 residues in the CDR3. Looked up from germline, CDR1 is MDHEN and CDR2 is SYDVKM. V shed 2 bases, J shed 3 bases, and the junction held 3 bases outside the gene matches. Methods used by the authors: It was from reference gene primer amplification that nucleated cell counts were estimated. Measured with immunoSEQ multiplex PCR; TCRdb has only the in-frame clones, and not every one. That table gives V, J and clone size, and the DNA gave D and trimming. The table has 200,000 to 250,000 clones, over 75% seen once. This clone has a count of ten or more. Sequencing input: peripheral blood. The sequence came from a young man who had recovered from COVID-19. This chain uses TRBV28 with TRBJ2-3; 9 bases line up with TRBD2. The CDR3 reads CASSLAGGMTDTQYF. The CDR3 region has the DNA TGTGCCAGCAGTTTAGCGGGGGGGATGACAGATACGCAGTATTTT.